Following are 12 T cell receptor beta chains from one sample sequenced in a study of blood T cell repertoires in COVID-19 (dated by TCRdb to the early 2020s). The library was generated by the immunoSEQ multiplex PCR assay. TCRdb carries this immuneACCESS record with in-frame sequences only. Its versions omit some clonotypes, under half of them owing to an unresolved V gene in the studies checked, with the rest unexplained. Here the sample has roughly 330,000 clones; more than 75% occur a single time. The leading ten clones occupy about 5.7% of the sample. Specimen: PBMCs or T cells enriched from blood (not recorded which). The receptor source for this set is a woman in her twenties or thirties who had recovered from COVID-19.

This clone was seen a single time. The CDR3 region has the DNA TGTGCCAGCTCACCAGGGACAGGGAGCTTCAATCAGCCCCAGCATTTT. This sequence encodes CASSPGTGSFNQPQHF. V usage is TRBV18 and J usage is TRBJ1-5; 9 bases line up with TRBD1. CDR3 length: 16 amino acids. In germline, CDR1 is KGHSH, CDR2 LQKENI. Losses at the gene ends were 2 bases for V and 3 bases for J; bases not matched to a gene: 5.

The chain is built from TRBV7-2 and TRBJ2-3; 7 nucleotides line up with TRBD2. This CDR3 has 14 residues. Germline V gene lookup returns CDR1 SGHTA and CDR2 FQGNSA. V lost 0 bases, J lost 5 bases, and 2 bases stayed unmatched. CDR3: CASSLAPSGDTQYF. The CDR3 DNA sequence: TGTGCCAGCAGCTTAGCGCCTAGCGGAGATACGCAGTATTTT.

The chain couples TRBV19 to TRBJ1-3, with 8 positions matching TRBD1. Germline lookup yields CDR1 LNHDA and CDR2 SQIVND (reference sequence). V lost 5 bases and J lost 0; bases outside the gene matches: 3. This CDR3 comprises 15 residues. CDR3 nucleotides: TGTGCCAGTAGTTCGACAGGGGACTCTGGAAACACCATATATTTT. Protein: CASSSTGDSGNTIYF.

This chain connects TRBV28 to TRBJ2-3; no clear D. The V end lost 5 bases, the J end lost 2 bases, and 14 bases lay between the germline ends. The length of the CDR3 is 15 residues. Per germline, CDR1 MDHEN and CDR2 SYDVKM. CDR3 nucleotide sequence: TGTGCCAGCAGTGGCCTCACAGAGAACACAGATACGCAGTATTTT. It codes for CASSGLTENTDTQYF.

This chain uses TRBV19 with TRBJ1-2, with 7 bases matching TRBD1. V trimming: 3 bases; J trimming: 6 bases; junction bases outside the gene matches: 1. The CDR3 runs 12 residues. CDR1 LNHDA and CDR2 SQIVND come from the germline V gene (reference sequence). This CDR3 is CASSITGDGYTF. The CDR3 DNA is TGTGCCAGTAGTATCACAGGGGATGGCTACACCTTC.

In nucleotides, the CDR3 is TGCGCCAGCAGCACCCTGACAGGGGGCGTCACTGAAGCTTTCTTT. As protein: CASSTLTGGVTEAFF. The chain links TRBV5-1 to TRBJ1-1; 10 positions agree with TRBD1. The CDR3 is 15 residues long. Germline CDR1 SGHRS, CDR2 YFSETQ. With V trimmed by 4 bases and J by 4 bases, 7 bases remained unmatched.

A single count supports this clone. The chain joins TRBV7-6 to TRBJ1-2; 9 bases line up with TRBD1. J was trimmed by 7 bases and V by 5 bases; bases with no gene match: 17. The length of the CDR3 is 17 residues. Looked up from germline, CDR1 is SGHVS and CDR2 is FNYEAQ. The CDR3 DNA follows: TGTGCCAGCAGCGATGATCCGAAAAACACAGGGGGCTCTGGCTACACCTTC. Translation: CASSDDPKNTGGSGYTF.

The chain employs TRBV28 and TRBJ2-3; D call uncertain. CDR1 is MDHEN and CDR2 is SYDVKM in the germline V gene. V lost 5 bases, J lost 0 bases, and 9 bases lay in between. The CDR3 totals 14 residues. The CDR3 sequence: CASSPPSSTDTQYF. CDR3 nucleotide sequence: TGTGCCAGCAGTCCCCCTTCGAGCACAGATACGCAGTATTTT.

This clone was counted once. The chain is built from TRBV7-6 and TRBJ1-6; possible D gene TRBD1, 5 bases. CDR3 length: 17 residues. Germline V CDR1 and CDR2: SGHVS, FNYEAQ. V lost 5 bases, J lost 0 bases, and 14 bases lay in between. As DNA, the CDR3 is TGTGCCAGCAGCCCGGGGACTGCAGACTCCTATAATTCACCCCTCCACTTT. It encodes CASSPGTADSYNSPLHF.

The V gene is TRBV7-2, the J gene TRBJ1-3; TRBD1 is a possible D gene (5 bases). This CDR3 spans 14 amino acids. V was clipped by 3 bases and J by 5 bases, with 11 bases between them. Per germline, CDR1 SGHTA and CDR2 FQGNSA. This CDR3 is CASSFGGNRNTIYF. The CDR3 coding sequence is TGTGCCAGCAGCTTTGGGGGGAACCGAAACACCATATATTTT. Full variable domain (remainder filled in from reference TRBV7-2 and TRBJ1-3): GAGVSQSPSNKVTEKGKDVELRCDPISGHTALYWYRQSLGQGLEFLIYFQGNSAPDKSGLPSDRFSAERTGGSVSTLTIQRTQQEDSAVYLCASSFGGNRNTIYFGEGSWLTVV.

The J gene is TRBJ1-2, the V gene TRBV28, with D hard to call. CDR1 MDHEN and CDR2 SYDVKM come from the germline V gene. V was cut by 10 bases and J by 2 bases, with 8 bases left in between. The CDR3 contains 11 residues. This CDR3 is CATHGNYGYTF. The CDR3 DNA reads TGTGCCACCCACGGGAACTATGGCTACACCTTC.

The chain carries TRBV6-5 and TRBJ1-2; TRBD1 aligns across 7 bases. CDR3 size: 14 residues. V lost 4 bases, J lost 6 bases, and 8 bases stayed unmatched. Germline V lookup: CDR1 MNHEY, CDR2 SVGAGI. CDR3 bases: TGTGCCAGCAGTTCCGCAACAGGGGCGGATGGCTACACCTTC. Its translation is CASSSATGADGYTF.